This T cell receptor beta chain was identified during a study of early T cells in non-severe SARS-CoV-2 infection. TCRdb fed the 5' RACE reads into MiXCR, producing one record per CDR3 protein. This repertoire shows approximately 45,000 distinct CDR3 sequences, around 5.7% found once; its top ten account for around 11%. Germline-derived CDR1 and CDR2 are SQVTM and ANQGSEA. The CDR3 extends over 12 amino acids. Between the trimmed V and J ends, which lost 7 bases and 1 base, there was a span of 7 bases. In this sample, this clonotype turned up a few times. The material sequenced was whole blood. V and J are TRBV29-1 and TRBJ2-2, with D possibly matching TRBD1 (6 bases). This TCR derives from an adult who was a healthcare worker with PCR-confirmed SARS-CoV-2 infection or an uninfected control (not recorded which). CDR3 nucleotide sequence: TGCAGCGGACAGGAGAACACCGGGGAGCTGTTTTTT. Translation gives CSGQENTGELFF.